The 4 T cell receptor beta chains reported below all come from one sample, sequenced in a study of beta chain features in type 1 diabetes. Study-wide results and caveats: All four CD4+ subsets from Type 1 diabetes patients carried moderately but significantly shorter TCRB CDR3s.

Since all of the isolated RNA was reverse transcribed, expressed TCRB transcripts were what got sequenced. Method: immunoSEQ multiplex PCR; TCRdb's copy keeps in-frame clones and lacks some. The repertoire consists of over 120,000 clones, with about 12% occurring once and the leading ten covering 1.3%. What these receptors recognize is not known. Sequencing used central memory CD4+ T cells from blood. These receptors came from a man between 18 and 29 years old with type 1 diabetes.

This chain uses TRBV20-1 with TRBJ2-5; D is ambiguous. The CDR3 covers 11 residues. Germline loops: CDR1 DFQATT, CDR2 SNEGSKA (reference sequence). With 6 bases removed from V and 5 bases from J, the gap between germline ends came to 10 bases. This chain's CDR3 is CSADLRETQYF. The DNA for the CDR3 is TGCAGTGCCGACCTTAGGGAGACCCAGTACTTC.

This clone was found a few times. The same CDR3 can be traced to other DNA sequences in this sample. The chain uses TRBV2 and TRBJ1-2; 7 nucleotides match TRBD1. This CDR3 has 14 amino acids. Losses at the gene ends were 3 bases for V and 3 bases for J; bases not matched to a gene: 4. Looked up from germline, CDR1 is SNHLY and CDR2 is FYNNEI. CDR3 protein: CASSDGTDYYGYTF. The CDR3 DNA reads TGTGCCAGCAGTGATGGGACAGACTACTATGGCTACACCTTC. Full variable domain (remainder filled in from reference TRBV2 and TRBJ1-2): EPEVTQTPSHQVTQMGQEVILRCVPISNHLYFYWYRQILGQKVEFLVSFYNNEISEKSEIFDDQFSVERPDGSNFTLKIRSTKLEDSAMYFCASSDGTDYYGYTFGSGTRLTVV.

The sample holds a few counts of this clone. The chain uses TRBV19 and TRBJ1-1, with D unclear. Trimming removed 3 bases at V and 5 bases at J, with 7 bases between. Germline CDR1 reads LNHDA; CDR2 reads SQIVND (reference sequence). The CDR3 has 12 residues. The CDR3 DNA reads as TGTGCCAGTAGTATGCGGGAGACTGAAGCTTTCTTT. Protein sequence: CASSMRETEAFF.

The CDR3 reads CATSRDSFSYNEQFF. Written as DNA, the CDR3 is TGTGCCACCAGCAGAGACAGTTTCTCCTACAATGAGCAGTTCTTC. The V call is TRBV15, the J call TRBJ2-1; D gene unclear. This CDR3 has 15 residues. CDR1 is LNHNV, CDR2 YYDKDF, per germline (reference sequence). V was clipped by 0 bases and J by 0 bases, with 6 bases between them.